The 23 T cell receptor beta chains below were found in one sample sequenced in a study of T cell responses to AZD1222 COVID-19 vaccine. Clones were sequenced by immunoSEQ multiplex PCR, and TCRdb holds only the in-frame ones, with some missing. This table has 95,000 to 150,000 clones, about 85% appearing once. Sample: peripheral blood, taken on day 0 of AZD1222 vaccination. The receptors were gathered from an adult in good health.

This clone was detected once. This chain joins TRBV28 and TRBJ1-1; 7 bases agree with TRBD1. CDR3 length: 15 residues. The V gene end was trimmed by 5 bases and the J gene end by 4 bases; junction bases not matched to a gene: 10. CDR1 and CDR2 from the germline V gene are MDHEN and SYDVKM. CDR3 sequence: CASSARQGGRTEAFF. CDR3 DNA: TGTGCCAGCAGTGCCCGACAGGGCGGTCGCACTGAAGCTTTCTTT. Full variable domain (missing parts from reference TRBV28 and TRBJ1-1): DVKVTQSSRYLVKRTGEKVFLECVQDMDHENMFWYRQDPGLGLRLIYFSYDVKMKEKGDIPEGYSVSREKKERFSLILESASTNQTSMYLCASSARQGGRTEAFFGQGTRLTVV.

V and J are TRBV19 and TRBJ1-5; 12 nucleotides align to TRBD1. The CDR3 is 17 residues long. Unmatched junction bases numbered 5, after V lost 5 bases and J lost 0 bases. Germline V gives CDR1 LNHDA, CDR2 SQIVND (reference sequence). CDR3 in DNA: TGTGCCAGTAGTTCGGGACAGGGGGCGATTAGCAATCAGCCCCAGCATTTT. Protein sequence: CASSSGQGAISNQPQHF.

J is TRBJ2-7 and V is TRBV27; a weak D match, TRBD2 (6 bases). Germline CDR1 is MNHEY and CDR2 is SMNVEV (reference sequence). V was shortened by 6 bases and J by 4 bases, with 13 bases between the two germline ends. The length of the CDR3 is 13 residues. The CDR3 loop reads CASRPAGLYEQYF. The CDR3 DNA sequence: TGTGCCAGCAGGCCAGCGGGTCTATACGAGCAGTACTTC.

This chain uses TRBV24-1 with TRBJ2-7; a possible D gene is TRBD1 (6 bases). CDR3 length: 12 residues. Germline CDR1 is KGHDR and CDR2 is SFDVKD. Trimming pared 4 bases from V and 12 bases from J, leaving 15 bases between. The CDR3 DNA follows: TGTGCCACCAGTGACCCCCGCGGACAGACGTACTTC. This encodes CATSDPRGQTYF.

The chain carries TRBV28 and TRBJ2-7; the match to TRBD2 covers 7 bases. This CDR3 region has 14 residues. V gave up 6 bases and J gave up 5 bases; unmatched junction bases: 10. Germline CDR1 and CDR2: MDHEN and SYDVKM. This CDR3 is CASRGLGGVNEQYF. Written as DNA, the CDR3 is TGTGCCAGCAGGGGGCTGGGAGGGGTAAACGAGCAGTACTTC.

The chain carries TRBV3-1 (or the pseudogene TRBV3-2) and TRBJ1-5, with a weak D call TRBD1 (6 bases). In germline, CDR1 is LGHDT, CDR2 YNNKEL (reference sequence). Trimming removed 6 bases at V and 6 bases at J, with 18 bases between. This CDR3 has 15 residues. The CDR3 loop is CASRQTPDSRQPQHF. CDR3 sequence (DNA): TGTGCCAGCAGACAGACTCCGGACAGTCGTCAGCCCCAGCATTTT.

The rearrangement uses TRBV9 and TRBJ2-2, with a weak D call TRBD2 (6 bases). Germline V gives CDR1 SGDLS, CDR2 YYNGEE. The CDR3 is 16 amino acids. V lost 0 bases to trimming and J lost 4 bases, with 13 bases between them. In DNA, the CDR3 is TGTGCCAGCAGCGTAGGGCCGGGAGTGAGCACCGGGGAGCTGTTTTTT. Residues: CASSVGPGVSTGELFF.

V and J are TRBV12-3 or TRBV12-4 and TRBJ2-7, with 7 bases that match TRBD1. The CDR3 sequence is 13 residues long. V shed 6 bases, J shed 0 bases, and the junction held 2 bases outside the gene matches. CDR3 sequence: CASRDRNSYEQYF. In DNA form, the CDR3 reads TGTGCCAGCAGGGACAGGAACTCCTACGAGCAGTACTTC.

This clone occurred once. The rearrangement links TRBV29-1 to TRBJ1-2; no firm D call. The CDR3 is 9 amino acids. Trimming shortened V by 7 bases and J by 3 bases, and 3 bases separated the two germline ends. The germline V gene has CDR1 SQVTM and CDR2 ANQGSEA. CDR3 amino acids: CSADYGYTF. The CDR3 region has the DNA TGCAGCGCGGACTATGGCTACACCTTC. Combining the CDR3 with reference TRBV29-1 and TRBJ1-2 gives the whole variable domain SAVISQKPSRDICQRGTSLTIQCQVDSQVTMMFWYRQQPGQSLTLIATANQGSEATYESGFVIDKFPISRPNLTFSTLTVSNMSPEDSSIYLCSADYGYTFGSGTRLTVV.

The chain is built from TRBV12-5 and TRBJ1-2; 7 nucleotides align to TRBD1. The CDR3 contains 15 residues. CDR1 is LGHNT and CDR2 is FRNRAP in the germline V gene. The V segment lost 0 bases and the J segment 4 bases; nucleotides outside the gene matches: 5. The CDR3 spells CASGLVTGVSYGYTF. The CDR3 DNA sequence: TGTGCTAGTGGTTTGGTAACAGGGGTGAGCTATGGCTACACCTTC.

The J gene is TRBJ1-5, the V gene TRBV10-3, with D possibly being TRBD1 (5 bases). This CDR3 is built from 14 residues. CDR1 and CDR2 from the germline V gene are ENHRY and SYGVKD. V lost 5 bases and J lost 0, with 8 bases in between. In DNA form, the CDR3 reads TGTGCCATCAGTCCAGGGTATAGCAATCAGCCCCAGCATTTT. Translating gives CAISPGYSNQPQHF.

The chain couples TRBV12-3 or TRBV12-4 to TRBJ2-2; 7 bases map to TRBD2. After removal of 2 bases from V and 6 bases from J, the junction contained 0 bases not matched to a gene. This CDR3 has 13 amino acids. In nucleotides, the CDR3 is TGTGCCAGCAGTTTACGGGGGGCCGGGGAGCTGTTTTTT. Translated, it gives CASSLRGAGELFF.

This clone was seen a single time. J is TRBJ1-2 and V is TRBV9; D may be TRBD1 (5 bases). V lost 3 bases and J lost 7, with 19 bases in between. Germline V lookup: CDR1 SGDLS, CDR2 YYNGEE. The CDR3 sequence is 15 residues long. The CDR3 here is CASSGTREVGAGYTF. In DNA form, the CDR3 reads TGTGCCAGCAGCGGTACCAGGGAGGTCGGTGCTGGCTACACCTTC.

CDR3 protein: CASSGQRSVSGANVLTF. The CDR3 region has the DNA TGTGCCAGCAGTGGCCAACGATCCGTCTCTGGGGCCAACGTCCTGACTTTC. The gene calls are TRBV2 and TRBJ2-6, with D unclear. CDR1 and CDR2 from the germline V gene are SNHLY and FYNNEI. CDR3 length: 17 residues. V lost 4 bases and J 0 bases, leaving 13 bases between the germline ends.

J is TRBJ1-1 and V is TRBV7-2; possible D gene TRBD1, 5 bases. Trimming removed 4 bases at V and 9 bases at J, with 15 bases between. This CDR3 contains 13 residues. Germline V gene data show CDR1 as SGHTA and CDR2 as FQGNSA. As DNA, the CDR3 is TGTGCCAGCAGCTCTCCCGGACACCGTCAAGCTTTCTTT. The encoded protein is CASSSPGHRQAFF.

The rearrangement uses TRBV15 and TRBJ1-1; D perhaps matches TRBD1 (5 bases). Germline V gene lookup returns CDR1 LNHNV and CDR2 YYDKDF (reference sequence). Trimming stripped 3 bases from V and 5 bases from J, with 10 bases between. The CDR3 sequence is 13 residues long. The CDR3 nucleotides are TGTGCCACCAGCAGCAGGGTGGGGACTGAAGCTTTCTTT. This sequence encodes CATSSRVGTEAFF.

The rearrangement joins TRBV2 to TRBJ1-5; 7 bases align to TRBD1. This CDR3 has 14 residues. V shed 3 bases and J 4 bases; nucleotides not matched to a gene: 3. Per germline, CDR1 SNHLY and CDR2 FYNNEI. The CDR3 is CASSDIQGNQPQHF. CDR3 sequence (DNA): TGTGCCAGCAGTGATATACAGGGGAATCAGCCCCAGCATTTT.

J is TRBJ2-3 and V is TRBV3-1 (or the pseudogene TRBV3-2), with D perhaps matching TRBD2 (5 bases). The V gene lost 1 base and the J gene lost 1 base, with 9 bases spanning the gap. The CDR3 has 15 amino acids. The germline gives CDR1 LGHDT, CDR2 YNNKEL (reference sequence). As DNA, the CDR3 is TGTGCCAGCAGCCAAGGGAGAGCGGGCACAGATACGCAGTATTTT. Its translation: CASSQGRAGTDTQYF.

V and J are TRBV3-1 (or the pseudogene TRBV3-2) and TRBJ1-3; 8 nucleotides agree with TRBD1. CDR1 is LGHDT, CDR2 YNNKEL, per germline (reference sequence). The CDR3 has 16 amino acids. V lost 3 bases and J lost 4; bases outside the gene matches: 8. The CDR3 DNA sequence: TGTGCCAGCAGCCATCTCGACAGGGGCTGGGGAAACACCATATATTTT. Translated: CASSHLDRGWGNTIYF.

For the CDR3, the DNA is TGTGCCAGTAGTACAGGGCGACAAGAGACCCAGTACTTC. Translating gives CASSTGRQETQYF. The V and J genes are TRBV19 and TRBJ2-5, with D maybe TRBD1 (5 bases). The germline gives CDR1 LNHDA, CDR2 SQIVND (reference sequence). The CDR3 extends over 13 amino acids. Trimming took off 4 bases at V and 2 bases at J, with 8 bases between the two ends.

The chain has TRBV30 and TRBJ2-3; D is unresolved. V was cut by 3 bases and J by 4 bases, with 5 bases left in between. Per germline, CDR1 GTSNPN and CDR2 SVGIG (reference sequence). This CDR3 comprises 11 residues. This chain's CDR3 is CAWRSADTQYF. CDR3 sequence (DNA): TGTGCCTGGAGATCTGCAGATACGCAGTATTTT.

The chain links TRBV2 to TRBJ1-3; a weak D match, TRBD1 (5 bases). Germline V CDR1 and CDR2: SNHLY, FYNNEI. This CDR3 spans 13 amino acids. The ends were cut back, 6 bases at V and 2 bases at J, with 8 bases in the middle. The CDR3 here is CASREGPGNTIYF. DNA for the CDR3: TGTGCCAGCAGAGAGGGACCTGGAAACACCATATATTTT.

The genes are TRBV7-3 and TRBJ1-2; 8 bases align to TRBD1. J was trimmed by 4 bases and V by 2 bases; bases with no gene match: 3. The CDR3 extends over 14 amino acids. Germline V gene data show CDR1 as SGHTA and CDR2 as FQGTGA. CDR3 DNA: TGTGCCAGCAGCTTACGGGGACAGGTCTATGGCTACACCTTC. This gives the protein CASSLRGQVYGYTF.